This T cell receptor (beta chain) is from a study of shared clonotypes between healthy human individuals. For this clone: Its antigen is unidentified.

Naive CD8 populations comprised CD45RO-negative cells positively selected for CCR7, excluding terminally differentiated effector memory CD45RA+ cells. Within Nashville, Tennessee resided all donors, each a Caucasian adult. The run depth of the assay was deep. Investigators spread the genomic DNA of each subset evenly over several immunoSEQ plates. Sequenced by immunoSEQ multiplex PCR; TCRdb stores in-frame clones only, minus some. Of some 2 million clones listed, about 95% are singletons. This CDR3 spans 18 amino acids. V gave up 5 bases and J gave up 1 base; unmatched junction bases: 10. Per the germline V gene, CDR1 is SEHNR and CDR2 is FQNEAQ (reference sequence). Study-wide points: Researchers sampled only blood; tissue repertoires likely differ.

V gene TRBV7-9 combines with J gene TRBJ2-2, with 10 bases matching TRBD1. The TCR was taken from a man between 18 and 35 years old in good health. The specimen sequenced was naive CD8+ T cells sorted from blood. The CDR3: CASSPPGQGPLNTGELFF. The DNA of the CDR3 is TGTGCCAGCAGCCCCCCGGGACAGGGGCCGCTGAACACCGGGGAGCTGTTTTTT.